These 10 T cell receptor beta chains share one sample of origin, sequenced in a study of T cell responses to AZD1222 COVID-19 vaccine. The protocol was immunoSEQ multiplex PCR, while the TCRdb copy is restricted to in-frame clones and leaves out a portion. The sample holds fewer than 150,000 clones, under 85% seen once. The sample in question was peripheral blood, obtained on day 0 of AZD1222 vaccination. These receptors all stem from an adult in good health.

The chain combines TRBV2 with TRBJ1-6, with unresolved D. Germline V gene lookup returns CDR1 SNHLY and CDR2 FYNNEI. Deletions cut 6 bases from V and 15 bases from J, with 18 bases between. This CDR3 has 13 residues. The CDR3 here is CASRLGSDSDLHF. The CDR3 bases are TGTGCCAGCAGGTTGGGATCAGATTCGGACCTCCACTTT.

V gene TRBV5-8 combines with J gene TRBJ2-7; D could derive from TRBD1 or TRBD2 (5 bases each). V gave up 4 bases and J gave up 6 bases, with 17 bases separating them. The CDR3 runs 14 residues. The germline CDR1 and CDR2 sequences are SGHTS and YDEGEE. The CDR3 sequence: CASSEGTRTLEQYF. CDR3 nucleotides: TGTGCCAGCAGCGAAGGGACCCGGACCCTCGAGCAGTACTTC.

The chain has TRBV6-5 and TRBJ1-2; D is possibly TRBD1 (5 bases). This CDR3 contains 15 residues. Germline V gene data show CDR1 as MNHEY and CDR2 as SVGAGI. V was cut by 5 bases and J by 7 bases, with 20 bases left in between. The CDR3 reads CASSNRDLMWGGYTF. DNA for the CDR3: TGTGCCAGCAGTAACCGGGACCTCATGTGGGGTGGCTACACCTTC.

The chain links TRBV4-2 to TRBJ1-1; D is unresolved. The CDR3 runs 15 residues. Germline V lookup: CDR1 LGHNA, CDR2 YNFKEQ. The V end was cut by 1 base, the J end by 3 bases, with 12 bases between. The CDR3 region is CASSQVMHEDTEAFF. The CDR3 DNA is TGTGCCAGCAGCCAAGTGATGCACGAGGACACTGAAGCTTTCTTT.

This chain uses TRBV6-2 or TRBV6-3 with TRBJ2-4; D is perhaps TRBD1 (5 bases). Trimming stripped 5 bases from V and 0 bases from J, with 11 bases between. CDR3 size: 15 residues. CDR1 and CDR2 (germline): MNHEY, SVGEGT. Here the CDR3 reads CASSALGLAKNIQYF. CDR3 nucleotide sequence: TGTGCCAGCAGTGCACTGGGGCTAGCCAAAAACATTCAGTACTTC.

The chain is built from TRBV9 and TRBJ1-5, with D unclear. Per the germline V gene, CDR1 is SGDLS and CDR2 is YYNGEE. The CDR3 length is 15 residues. Trimming removed 0 bases at V and 1 base at J, with 8 bases between. CDR3 DNA sequence: TGTGCCAGCAGCGTAGGCGGAAGCAGCAATCAGCCCCAGCATTTT. This gives the protein CASSVGGSSNQPQHF.

This chain uses TRBV6-2 or TRBV6-3 with TRBJ1-1, with TRBD1 identical over 9 bases. The V and J ends lost 2 bases and 5 bases, in that order; junction bases with no gene match: 3. CDR1 is MNHEY, CDR2 SVGEGT, per germline. The CDR3 runs to 14 residues. The CDR3 loop reads CASSYGTGSTEAFF. The CDR3 DNA is TGTGCCAGCAGTTACGGGACAGGGAGTACTGAAGCTTTCTTT.

The gene calls are TRBV6-2 or TRBV6-3 and TRBJ2-2; D gene unclear. This CDR3 comprises 10 residues. Trimming removed 8 bases from V and 8 bases from J, with 6 bases in between. The germline gives CDR1 MNHEY, CDR2 SVGEGT. CDR3 amino acids: CASGLGELFF. The CDR3 nucleotides are TGTGCCAGCGGTTTGGGGGAGCTGTTTTTT.

The CDR3 region is CASSMDRGLEEKLFF. Written as DNA, the CDR3 is TGTGCCAGCAGCATGGACAGGGGGCTTGAGGAAAAACTGTTTTTT. This chain links TRBV7-8 with TRBJ1-4, with 11 bases identical to TRBD1. There are 15 residues in the CDR3. Germline CDR1 reads SGHVS; CDR2 reads FQNEAQ. V lost 5 bases to trimming and J lost 8 bases; unmatched junction nucleotides: 7.

Regarding this clone: This sample includes further DNA sequences coding for the same CDR3. The genes are TRBV6-1 and TRBJ1-5; D uncertain. The V gene lost 3 bases and the J gene lost 7 bases, with 4 bases spanning the gap. Germline assignment: CDR1 MNHNS and CDR2 SASEGT. The CDR3 runs to 11 residues. For the CDR3, the DNA is TGTGCCAGCAGTGAGCGGCAGCCCCAGCATTTT. This sequence encodes CASSERQPQHF.